Listed here are 24 T cell receptor beta chains from one sample, sequenced in a study of shared clonotypes between healthy human individuals. The table came from immunoSEQ multiplex PCR; TCRdb's copy has only in-frame clones and leaves some out. The data hold around 2.1 million clones, with under 95% observed a single time. The naive CD8 subset, CD45RO-negative cells positively selected for CCR7, excluded terminally differentiated effector memory CD45RA+ cells. Sequences were obtained from naive CD8+ T cells from PBMCs. Every receptor here comes from a man aged 18 to 29 in good health. Some clones in this sample may be carry-over from other donors' samples.

The genes are TRBV13 and TRBJ2-2, with TRBD2 matching 7 bases. The junction had 12 bases not matched to a gene; V was cut back by 5 bases and J by 3 bases. Germline values: CDR1 PRHDT, CDR2 FYEKMQ (reference sequence). CDR3 length equals 17 residues. CDR3 loop: CASSERGAGRDTGELFF. The CDR3 nucleotides are TGTGCCAGCAGCGAAAGGGGAGCGGGAAGAGACACCGGGGAGCTGTTTTTT.

The count of this clone is one. This chain uses TRBV28 with TRBJ2-2; D possibly corresponds to TRBD2 (5 bases). The V end lost 11 bases, the J end lost 3 bases, and 7 bases lay between the germline ends. The CDR3 consists of 11 residues. Germline V gene sequence: CDR1 MDHEN, CDR2 SYDVKM. CDR3 nucleotides: TGTGCCGGACTTCACACCGGGGAGCTGTTTTTT. This codes for CAGLHTGELFF.

The chain uses TRBV7-9 and TRBJ2-7; maybe TRBD2 (6 bases). V was trimmed by 3 bases and J by 0 bases, leaving 18 bases between them. This CDR3 is built from 17 residues. Germline V gives CDR1 SEHNR, CDR2 FQNEAQ (reference sequence). Here the CDR3 DNA reads TGTGCCAGCAGCTTCGTTAGCGGATCTTCGAGCTCCTACGAGCAGTACTTC. Its protein is CASSFVSGSSSSYEQYF.

This chain joins TRBV7-8 and TRBJ1-3; no firm D call. This CDR3 is 12 amino acids long. Germline CDR1 SGHVS, CDR2 FQNEAQ. Trimming left V 4 bases short and J 3 bases short, with 4 bases between. The CDR3 coding sequence is TGTGCCAGCAGCTGGGATGGAAACACCATATATTTT. Encoded protein: CASSWDGNTIYF.

The genes are TRBV15 and TRBJ2-5; D unclear. CDR1 and CDR2 (germline): LNHNV, YYDKDF (reference sequence). This CDR3 is 16 amino acids long. V was clipped by 2 bases and J by 3 bases, with 16 bases between them. This CDR3 is CATSRTTGQREETQYF. CDR3 DNA: TGTGCCACCAGCAGAACCACGGGCCAACGGGAAGAGACCCAGTACTTC.

V usage is TRBV28 and J usage is TRBJ1-2; 9 bases line up with TRBD1. This CDR3 contains 15 residues. Germline V CDR1 and CDR2: MDHEN, SYDVKM. The V and J ends lost 10 bases and 8 bases, in that order; junction bases with no gene match: 17. The CDR3 is CATSQVGTGMVGYTF. The CDR3 DNA reads as TGTGCCACTTCACAAGTGGGGACAGGGATGGTCGGCTACACCTTC.

This clone has only one observation. For the CDR3, the DNA is TGTGCCAGCAGTGGGGCCGGGACAGGTGGCCACGAGCAGTACTTC. Translated, it gives CASSGAGTGGHEQYF. The gene calls are TRBV6-1 and TRBJ2-7; 8 positions agree with TRBD1. With 4 bases clipped from V and 5 bases from J, the junction kept 10 bases outside the gene matches. Per the germline V gene, CDR1 is MNHNS and CDR2 is SASEGT. The CDR3 loop spans 15 amino acids.

The V gene is TRBV7-4, the J gene TRBJ2-1; the match to TRBD2 covers 8 bases. The V and J ends lost 5 bases and 1 base, in that order; junction bases with no gene match: 7. CDR1 and CDR2 (germline): SGHVT, SQSDAQ. The CDR3 runs 16 residues. The CDR3 loop is CASSPTSGGSYNEQFF. The DNA of the CDR3 is TGTGCCAGCAGCCCCACTAGCGGTGGTTCCTACAATGAGCAGTTCTTC.

As for this clone: The same CDR3 also results from other DNA sequences found in this sample. The chain couples TRBV7-6 to TRBJ2-1; D is uncertain. Trimming cost V 1 base and J 8 bases, with 6 bases left between them. The CDR3 totals 12 residues. CDR1 is SGHVS and CDR2 is FNYEAQ in the germline V gene. CDR3 nucleotides: TGTGCCAGCAGCTTAGTAGGCGATGAGCAGTTCTTC. This codes for CASSLVGDEQFF.

The V call is TRBV5-1, the J call TRBJ2-3; TRBD2 matches 9 bases. V lost 2 bases to trimming and J lost 2 bases; unmatched junction nucleotides: 18. The CDR3 sequence is 20 residues long. The germline V gene encodes CDR1 SGHRS and CDR2 YFSETQ. In nucleotides, the CDR3 is TGCGCCAGCAGCTTCTCAGGGGGGAGACTAGCGGCACATGCCACAGATACGCAGTATTTT. It yields the protein CASSFSGGRLAAHATDTQYF.

A word on this clone: This specimen includes other DNA sequences encoding the same CDR3. This chain connects TRBV27 to TRBJ1-1; 11 positions agree with TRBD1. V shed 3 bases and J 1 base; nucleotides not matched to a gene: 1. This CDR3 is built from 15 residues. CDR1 and CDR2 from the germline V gene are MNHEY and SMNVEV (reference sequence). CDR3 nucleotide sequence: TGTGCCAGCAGTTTCGGGACAGGGGGGAACACTGAAGCTTTCTTT. Translated, it gives CASSFGTGGNTEAFF.

A word on this clone: This same CDR3 is encoded by further DNA sequences in the sample. The CDR3 DNA is TGTGCCAGCAGCTTATACAGGGGGCTAGGAGAGACCCAGTACTTC. Translating gives CASSLYRGLGETQYF. This sequence joins TRBV7-8 and TRBJ2-5; 9 nucleotides agree with TRBD1. The CDR3 has 15 residues. V lost 2 bases, J lost 4 bases, and 5 bases stayed unmatched. Germline V CDR1 and CDR2: SGHVS, FQNEAQ.

The V call is TRBV4-3, the J call TRBJ2-7; 9 nucleotides match TRBD1. The V and J ends lost 0 bases and 7 bases, in that order; junction bases with no gene match: 16. The CDR3 runs 18 residues. Per germline, CDR1 LGHNA and CDR2 YSLEER. The CDR3: CASSQEATGGAVTLEQYF. The CDR3 region has the DNA TGCGCCAGCAGCCAAGAGGCCACAGGGGGCGCGGTCACCCTTGAGCAGTACTTC.

For this clone: Within the sample, other DNA sequences also encode this same CDR3. The rearrangement joins TRBV4-3 to TRBJ2-7; 9 positions agree with TRBD1. Losses at the gene ends were 1 base for V and 2 bases for J; bases not matched to a gene: 0. Germline V gene data show CDR1 as LGHNA and CDR2 as YSLEER. This CDR3 is built from 14 residues. CDR3 coding DNA: TGCGCCAGCAGCCAAGGACAGGGGGCCTACGAGCAGTACTTC. This encodes CASSQGQGAYEQYF.

The chain couples TRBV9 to TRBJ2-1, with 11 bases aligning to TRBD2. CDR1 is SGDLS, CDR2 YYNGEE, per germline. CDR3 length: 17 residues. Germline trimming cut 3 bases from V and 10 bases from J; bases unmatched to any gene: 15. The CDR3 bases are TGTGCCAGCAGCGATAGCGGGAGGGCGAGAGGGGCCTGGGAGCAGTTCTTC. Encoded protein: CASSDSGRARGAWEQFF.

This chain links TRBV27 with TRBJ2-1; D unclear. The CDR3 length is 13 residues. Trimming removed 0 bases from V and 5 bases from J, with 5 bases in between. Germline CDR1 and CDR2: MNHEY and SMNVEV (reference sequence). CDR3 bases: TGTGCCAGCAGTTTATCCCATAACAATGAGCAGTTCTTC. Translating gives CASSLSHNNEQFF.

The chain employs TRBV11-2 and TRBJ2-7; TRBD1 might be the D (5 bases). Looked up from germline, CDR1 is SGHAT and CDR2 is FQNNGV. The CDR3 runs to 13 residues. V was shortened by 3 bases and J by 7 bases, with 13 bases between the two germline ends. CDR3: CASSLGPEWEQYF. CDR3 coding DNA: TGTGCCAGCAGCTTGGGGCCAGAATGGGAGCAGTACTTC. Full variable domain (missing parts from reference TRBV11-2 and TRBJ2-7): EAGVAQSPRYKIIEKRQSVAFWCNPISGHATLYWYQQILGQGPKLLIQFQNNGVVDDSQLPKDRFSAERLKGVDSTLKIQPAKLEDSAVYLCASSLGPEWEQYFGPGTRLTVT.

The table lists this clone with a count of one. This chain joins TRBV7-3 and TRBJ2-7, with 10 bases identical to TRBD1. CDR3 size: 14 residues. Losses at the gene ends were 6 bases for V and 5 bases for J; bases not matched to a gene: 7. The germline V gene has CDR1 SGHTA and CDR2 FQGTGA. The CDR3 reads CASSWTGGLDEQYF. The CDR3 DNA follows: TGTGCCAGCAGTTGGACAGGGGGGCTCGACGAGCAGTACTTC.

The chain carries TRBV4-1 and TRBJ2-3, with no clear D. The V end lost 3 bases, the J end lost 6 bases, and 13 bases lay between the germline ends. CDR3 length equals 14 residues. Per germline, CDR1 MGHRA and CDR2 YSYEKL. The DNA for the CDR3 is TGCGCCAGCAGCCACCGGGCCACTCGGGATACGCAGTATTTT. Translating it yields CASSHRATRDTQYF.

The chain couples TRBV11-3 to TRBJ2-7, with D unresolved. This CDR3 is 13 amino acids long. V was trimmed by 2 bases and J by 4 bases, leaving 9 bases between them. The germline CDR1 and CDR2 sequences are SGHNT and YENEEA. CDR3 residues: CASSLHTAYEQYF. DNA of the CDR3: TGTGCCAGCAGCTTACACACAGCGTACGAGCAGTACTTC.

V and J are TRBV6-5 and TRBJ2-5; unclear D gene. This CDR3 is built from 13 residues. V lost 10 bases and J lost 2, with 14 bases in between. Germline CDR1 is MNHEY and CDR2 is SVGAGI. The CDR3 DNA reads as TGTGCCACCATCCCCGGATCGCAAGAGACCCAGTACTTC. Residues: CATIPGSQETQYF.

The chain recombines TRBV2 with TRBJ1-2; D gene ambiguous. The length of the CDR3 is 14 residues. Trimming pared 1 base from V and 2 bases from J, leaving 8 bases between. Germline assignment: CDR1 SNHLY and CDR2 FYNNEI. CDR3 nucleotides: TGTGCCAGCAGTGAAGGGGCGTTAAACTATGGCTACACCTTC. Its protein is CASSEGALNYGYTF.

The chain is built from TRBV28 and TRBJ2-1; 8 nucleotides agree with TRBD1. CDR3 length: 15 amino acids. V was pared by 6 bases and J by 8 bases, with 12 bases of the junction left unmatched. The V gene's germline CDR1 is MDHEN and CDR2 SYDVKM. CDR3 coding DNA: TGTGCCAGCAGCTCCCGGGACAGGTTTTTCTATGAGCAGTTCTTC. The encoded protein is CASSSRDRFFYEQFF.

The chain uses TRBV11-2 and TRBJ2-2; tentatively, D is TRBD1 or TRBD2 (5 bases each). With 1 base removed from V and 5 bases from J, the gap between germline ends came to 14 bases. The germline V gene has CDR1 SGHAT and CDR2 FQNNGV. The CDR3 has 16 amino acids. This CDR3 reads CASSLGGGLVTGELFF. Here the CDR3 DNA reads TGTGCCAGCAGCTTAGGGGGCGGGCTAGTGACCGGGGAGCTGTTTTTT.